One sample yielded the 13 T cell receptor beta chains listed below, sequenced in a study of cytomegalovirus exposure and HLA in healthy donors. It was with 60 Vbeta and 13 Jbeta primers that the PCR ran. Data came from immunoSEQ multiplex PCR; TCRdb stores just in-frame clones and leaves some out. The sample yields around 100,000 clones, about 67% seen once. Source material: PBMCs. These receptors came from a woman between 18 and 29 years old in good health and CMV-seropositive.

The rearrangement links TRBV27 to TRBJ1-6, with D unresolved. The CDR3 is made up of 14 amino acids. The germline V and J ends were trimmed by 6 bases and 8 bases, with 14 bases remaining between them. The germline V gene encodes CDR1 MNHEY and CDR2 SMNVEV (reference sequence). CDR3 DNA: TGTGCCAGCAGGTTCTCTATACTGGATTCACCCCTCCACTTT. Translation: CASRFSILDSPLHF.

This CDR3 reads CASSRGTLDEAQYF. DNA of the CDR3: TGTGCCAGCAGCCGCGGGACTTTAGATGAGGCCCAGTACTTC. The chain carries TRBV4-2 and TRBJ2-5, with D perhaps matching TRBD2 (6 bases). The CDR3 contains 14 residues. V was shortened by 4 bases and J by 9 bases, with 18 bases between the two germline ends. In germline, CDR1 is LGHNA, CDR2 YNFKEQ.

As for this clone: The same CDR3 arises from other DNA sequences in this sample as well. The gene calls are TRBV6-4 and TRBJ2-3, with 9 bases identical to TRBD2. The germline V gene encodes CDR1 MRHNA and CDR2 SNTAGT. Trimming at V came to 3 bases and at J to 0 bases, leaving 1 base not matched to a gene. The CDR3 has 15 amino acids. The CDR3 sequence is CASSEAGGSTDTQYF. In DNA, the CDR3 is TGTGCCAGCAGTGAAGCGGGAGGTAGCACAGATACGCAGTATTTT.

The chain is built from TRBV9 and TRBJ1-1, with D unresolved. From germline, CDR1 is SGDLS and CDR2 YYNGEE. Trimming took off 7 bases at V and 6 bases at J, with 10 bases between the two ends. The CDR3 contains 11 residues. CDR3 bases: TGTGCCAGCGGCGGCGGGCCTGAAGCTTTCTTT. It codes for CASGGGPEAFF.

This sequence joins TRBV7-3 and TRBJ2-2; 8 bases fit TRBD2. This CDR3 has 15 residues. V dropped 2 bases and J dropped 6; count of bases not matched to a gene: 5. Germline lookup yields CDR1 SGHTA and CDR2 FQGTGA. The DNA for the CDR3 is TGTGCCAGCAGCTTAGGCGGGAGGAATTCCGGGGAGCTGTTTTTT. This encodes CASSLGGRNSGELFF.

The CDR3 DNA reads as TGTGCCAGCAGTCTTGGAGGGTCTGGAAACACCATATATTTT. Translation gives CASSLGGSGNTIYF. V and J are TRBV13 and TRBJ1-3; unclear D gene. Trimming stripped 6 bases from V and 1 base from J, with 10 bases between. There are 14 residues in the CDR3. Germline CDR1 is PRHDT and CDR2 is FYEKMQ (reference sequence).

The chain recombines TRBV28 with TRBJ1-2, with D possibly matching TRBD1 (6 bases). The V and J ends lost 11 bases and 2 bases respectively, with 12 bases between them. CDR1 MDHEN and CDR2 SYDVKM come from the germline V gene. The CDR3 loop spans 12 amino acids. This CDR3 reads CASTGQNYGYTF. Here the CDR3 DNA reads TGTGCCTCTACTGGACAGAACTATGGCTACACCTTC.

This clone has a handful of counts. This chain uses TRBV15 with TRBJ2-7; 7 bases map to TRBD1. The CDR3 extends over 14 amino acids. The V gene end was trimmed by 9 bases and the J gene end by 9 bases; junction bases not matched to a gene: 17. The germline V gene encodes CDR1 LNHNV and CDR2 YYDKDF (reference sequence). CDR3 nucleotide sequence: TGTGCCACGTTAGACAGGGCCCGAGGTTCCGGGCAGTACTTC. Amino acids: CATLDRARGSGQYF.

The CDR3 DNA sequence: TGTGCCAGCAGCACCTCTCCTGGAGACACTGAAGCTTTCTTT. It encodes CASSTSPGDTEAFF. The V call is TRBV14, the J call TRBJ1-1; D is uncertain. The CDR3 is 14 amino acids. Germline V gives CDR1 SGHDN, CDR2 FVKESK. V dropped 5 bases and J dropped 3 bases, with 13 bases sitting between them.

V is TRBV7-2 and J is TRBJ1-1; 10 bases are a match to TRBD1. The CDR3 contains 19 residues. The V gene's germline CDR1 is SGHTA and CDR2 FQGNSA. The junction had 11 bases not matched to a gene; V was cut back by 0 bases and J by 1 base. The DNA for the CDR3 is TGTGCCAGCAGCTTAGCGAGTCCGACAGGGGGCGCGGAGAACACTGAAGCTTTCTTT. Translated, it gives CASSLASPTGGAENTEAFF. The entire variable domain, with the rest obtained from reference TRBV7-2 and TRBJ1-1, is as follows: GAGVSQSPSNKVTEKGKDVELRCDPISGHTALYWYRQSLGQGLEFLIYFQGNSAPDKSGLPSDRFSAERTGGSVSTLTIQRTQQEDSAVYLCASSLASPTGGAENTEAFFGQGTRLTVV.

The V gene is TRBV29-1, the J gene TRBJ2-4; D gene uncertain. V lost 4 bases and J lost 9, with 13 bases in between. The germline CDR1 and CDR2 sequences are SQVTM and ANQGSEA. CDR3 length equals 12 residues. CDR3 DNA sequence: TGCAGCGTTGTGGGTAGCACGGTCATTCAGTACTTC. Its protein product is CSVVGSTVIQYF. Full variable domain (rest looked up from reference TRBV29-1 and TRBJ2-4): SAVISQKPSRDICQRGTSLTIQCQVDSQVTMMFWYRQQPGQSLTLIATANQGSEATYESGFVIDKFPISRPNLTFSTLTVSNMSPEDSSIYLCSVVGSTVIQYFGAGTRLSVL.

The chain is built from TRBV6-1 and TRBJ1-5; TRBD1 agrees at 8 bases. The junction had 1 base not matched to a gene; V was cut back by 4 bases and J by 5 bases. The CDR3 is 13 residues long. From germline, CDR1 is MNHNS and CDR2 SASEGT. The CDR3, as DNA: TGTGCCAGCAGTGGGGACAGGTATCAGCCCCAGCATTTT. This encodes CASSGDRYQPQHF.

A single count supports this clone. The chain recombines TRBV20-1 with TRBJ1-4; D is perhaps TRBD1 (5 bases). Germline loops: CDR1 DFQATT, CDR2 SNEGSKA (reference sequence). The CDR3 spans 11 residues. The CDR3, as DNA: TGCAGAGCGGGGGGAGGAGAAAAACTGTTTTTT. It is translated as CRAGGGEKLFF.